The 5 T cell receptor beta chains reported below all come from one sample, sequenced in a study of T cells in Graves' hyperthyroidism and ophthalmopathy. Amplification targeted TCR beta CDR3 regions from RNA transcripts. The HTBI primer set was used in a first-round RT-PCR of the TCR CDR3. TCRdb re-analysed the multiplex PCR reads in MiXCR, keeping a single row per CDR3 protein. The table shows hundreds of thousands of distinct CDR3 sequences, with 15% occurring only once. Sequencing was carried out using blood. The receptors stem from a woman in her thirties with Graves' hyperthyroidism.

This clonotype was observed many times. The rearrangement joins TRBV3-1 to TRBJ2-2; 7 nucleotides align to TRBD2. CDR1 and CDR2 (germline): LGHDT, YNNKEL (reference sequence). The length of the CDR3 is 15 residues. V lost 1 base, J lost 3 bases, and 2 bases stayed unmatched. For the CDR3, the DNA is TGTGCCAGCAGCCAAGGGGACTATTACACCGGGGAGCTGTTTTTT. This translates into CASSQGDYYTGELFF.

The sample holds many counts of this clonotype. V gene TRBV18 combines with J gene TRBJ2-1; D unresolved. The CDR3 extends over 12 amino acids. Germline loops: CDR1 KGHSH, CDR2 LQKENI. The germline V and J ends were trimmed by 2 bases and 9 bases, with 8 bases remaining between them. This CDR3 is CASSPGEGEQFF. The CDR3 DNA sequence: TGTGCCAGCTCACCAGGTGAAGGTGAGCAGTTCTTC. The full variable domain, in which reference TRBV18 and TRBJ2-1 provide the parts outside the CDR3, is NAGVMQNPRHLVRRRGQEARLRCSPMKGHSHVYWYRQLPEEGLKFMVYLQKENIIDESGMPKERFSAEFPKEGPSILRIQQVVRGDSAAYFCASSPGEGEQFFGPGTRLTVL.

V usage is TRBV20-1 and J usage is TRBJ2-7, with a tentative D call TRBD1 (6 bases). Germline-derived CDR1 and CDR2 are DFQATT and SNEGSKA (reference sequence). CDR3 length: 14 amino acids. V lost 3 bases and J 0 bases, leaving 12 bases between the germline ends. CDR3 DNA: TGCAGTGCTAGGGGCGACAGGAGCTCCTACGAGCAGTACTTC. Protein: CSARGDRSSYEQYF.

This clonotype was seen repeatedly, ten times or more. The chain employs TRBV6-1 and TRBJ2-1; D possibly corresponds to TRBD1 (6 bases). This CDR3 region has 14 residues. The germline V gene encodes CDR1 MNHNS and CDR2 SASEGT. V dropped 6 bases and J dropped 7 bases, with 16 bases sitting between them. In DNA form, the CDR3 reads TGTGCCAGCAGGAAGGGGGAGAAGGAAAATGAGCAGTTCTTC. Protein sequence: CASRKGEKENEQFF.

This clonotype occurred many times. The chain's CDR3 is CASRRESSYEQYF. The CDR3 DNA is TGTGCCAGCAGGCGGGAAAGCTCCTACGAGCAGTACTTC. The chain combines TRBV3-1 with TRBJ2-7; tentative D call: TRBD2 (6 bases). Germline values: CDR1 LGHDT, CDR2 YNNKEL (reference sequence). Trimming pared 6 bases from V and 0 bases from J, leaving 9 bases between. The CDR3 runs 13 residues.